This is a list of T cell receptor beta chains from one sample in a study of human T cells and chemical hapten exposure. TCRdb re-analysed the RACE reads in MiXCR, keeping a single row per CDR3 protein. The sample lists about 90,000 distinct CDR3 sequences; roughly 10% were seen once. The input for sequencing was whole blood, taken in connection with sensitization to the hapten diphenylcyclopropenone (DPC). Source of these receptors: a woman younger than 45 with alopecia areata. Some clones in this sample may be carry-over from other donors' samples. Both conserved end residues are part of each CDR3. D genes are given only for firm matches. Some rows have no size entry. The others give once, few or many, or a class for an expanded clone.

TRBV29-1	many	TRBJ2-1	TRBD2	TGCAGCGGGGGCGGGATACTAGCGGGAGCTGGCGAGCAGTTCTTC	CSGGGILAGAGEQFF
TRBV18	many	TRBJ2-3	.	TGTGCCAGCTCACCACCCTCCTTTTCAGATACGCAGTATTTT	CASSPPSFSDTQYF
TRBV29-1	few	TRBJ2-7	.	TGCAGCGTTGAAGTAAGAGACTACGAGCAGTACTTC	CSVEVRDYEQYF
TRBV12-3/TRBV12-4	many	TRBJ2-1	.	TGTGCCAGCAGTTTAAAGGAAGCTCTTATAACCAATGAGCAGTTCTTC	CASSLKEALITNEQFF
TRBV14	.	TRBJ1-1	TRBD1	TGTGCCAGCAGCCAAGATGGACAGGGACTGGCCACTGAAGCTTTCTTT	CASSQDGQGLATEAFF
TRBV5-1	many	TRBJ2-7	.	TGCGCCAGCAGGAGTCCCGGGGGCGCCTACGAGCAGTACTTC	CASRSPGGAYEQYF
TRBV6-6	few	TRBJ2-3	.	TGTGCCAGCAGCAGGGCTCCAGATACGCAGTATTTT	CASSRAPDTQYF
TRBV28	many	TRBJ2-5	TRBD1	TGTGCCAGCAGTCCAGGGGGTAACCAAGAGACCCAGTACTTC	CASSPGGNQETQYF
TRBV10-3	many	TRBJ2-5	.	TGTGCCATCAAAGGACCGGGAGGAAGGGGGCAAGAGACCCAGTACTTC	CAIKGPGGRGQETQYF
TRBV10-2	many	TRBJ2-2	.	TGCGCCAGCAGTGGAGAGACCGGGGAGCTGTTTTTT	CASSGETGELFF
TRBV7-9	.	TRBJ2-6	TRBD2	TGTGCCAGCAGCCCAAGAGCGGGGCTCTCTGCGGCCAACGTCCTGACTTTC	CASSPRAGLSAANVLTF
TRBV6-2/TRBV6-3	few	TRBJ1-4	TRBD1	TGTGCCAGCAGTTACCGCTGGACAGGGGAGACGGCAACTAATGAAAAACTGTTTTTT	CASSYRWTGETATNEKLFF
TRBV5-1	.	TRBJ1-3	.	TGCGCCAGCAGCTTGGACTTAAGCCTCTCTGGAAACACCATATATTTT	CASSLDLSLSGNTIYF
TRBV29-1	.	TRBJ2-5	.	TGCAGCGTTGATGCGGGGGGACAGACCCTTCAAGAGACCCAGTACTTC	CSVDAGGQTLQETQYF
TRBV6-1	many	TRBJ2-1	.	TGTGCCAGCAGTGAATCCAGGTCCCAGCAGTTCTTC	CASSESRSQQFF
TRBV6-6	few	TRBJ1-3	.	TGTGCCAGCAGTTACGGGAGAGCTGGAAACACCATATATTTT	CASSYGRAGNTIYF
TRBV7-2	many	TRBJ2-3	TRBD1	TGTGCCAGCAGCTTATGGATGGGGACAGGGGGCGCCGGAGATACGCAGTATTTT	CASSLWMGTGGAGDTQYF
TRBV5-1	few	TRBJ2-1	TRBD1	TGCGCCAGCAGCGATCCCGCAGGGGGCAATGAGCAGTTCTTC	CASSDPAGGNEQFF
TRBV7-9	few	TRBJ2-1	.	TGTGCCAGCGGGCTAGTTGGCGATGAGCAGTTCTTC	CASGLVGDEQFF
TRBV29-1	many	TRBJ2-1	.	TGCAGCGCCCTCCGGCTAGGCCGAGGGGATGAGCAGTTCTTC	CSALRLGRGDEQFF
TRBV25-1	.	TRBJ2-1	TRBD2	TGTGCCAGCAGTGAATCTAGCGGGGGTTACAATGAGCAGTTCTTC	CASSESSGGYNEQFF
TRBV28	.	TRBJ2-7	.	TGTGCCAGCAGTCTCTCCACAGGGTTGGTCTGGTACGAGCAGTACTTC	CASSLSTGLVWYEQYF
TRBV2	many	TRBJ2-3	.	TGTGCCAGCAGTGAACGGTTGGGGCTGCGGGGTGGCACAGATACGCAGTATTTT	CASSERLGLRGGTDTQYF
TRBV24-1	.	TRBJ2-3	.	TGTGCCACCAGCATAAGCACAGATACGCAGTATTTT	CATSISTDTQYF
TRBV24-1	few	TRBJ2-5	.	TGTGCCACCAGTGATTTAGCCGGACCCCACCAAGAGACCCAGTACTTC	CATSDLAGPHQETQYF
TRBV18	many	TRBJ2-5	.	TGTGCCAGCTCACCAGTGGCTAGCGTGACCCAAGAGACCCAGTACTTC	CASSPVASVTQETQYF
TRBV19	many	TRBJ1-5	TRBD1	TGTGCCAGTAGTATTCCCGGGACAGATAATCAGCCCCAGCATTTT	CASSIPGTDNQPQHF
TRBV9	.	TRBJ2-3	TRBD2	TGTGCCAGCAGCGATGGGACTAGCGGGACAGATACGCAGTATTTT	CASSDGTSGTDTQYF